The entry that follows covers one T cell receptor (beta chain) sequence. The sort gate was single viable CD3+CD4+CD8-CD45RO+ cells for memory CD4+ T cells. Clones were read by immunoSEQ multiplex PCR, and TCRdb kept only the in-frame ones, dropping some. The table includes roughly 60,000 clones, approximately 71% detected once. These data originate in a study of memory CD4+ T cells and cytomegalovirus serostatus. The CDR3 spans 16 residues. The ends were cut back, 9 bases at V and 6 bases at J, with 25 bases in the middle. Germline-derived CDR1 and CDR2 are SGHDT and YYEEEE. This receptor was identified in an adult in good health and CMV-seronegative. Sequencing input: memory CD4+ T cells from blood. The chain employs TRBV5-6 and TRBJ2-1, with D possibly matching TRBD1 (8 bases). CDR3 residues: CATQLQGQGGVNEQFF. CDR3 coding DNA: TGTGCCACCCAATTACAAGGACAGGGAGGGGTCAATGAGCAGTTCTTC.